This entry features one T cell receptor (beta chain) sequence. This clonotype has at least ten counts. What this receptor recognizes is not known. The sample holds no much larger clone one base away, and base qualities are not on file. The data stem from a study of kidney transplant recipient with SARS-CoV-2 infection (dated by TCRdb to 2020 to 2022). This specimen's time point label, interpreted: pre-pandemic baseline sample and day 111 after first positive SARS-CoV-2 test. From its cysteine to its phenylalanine, the CDR3 spans 15 amino acids. Only the CDR3 DNA is retained, 45 bases long and in frame from the first base. CDR1 and CDR2 are drawn from the germline V gene: SQVTM, ANQGSEA. For this chain, trimming is 7 bases at the V end and 0 bases at the J end, and the number of junction bases without a gene match is 6. Sequencer: Illumina MiSeq. The peripheral T cell repertoire was profiled for human TCRbeta genes. From the authors' description of their analysis: Beta-binomial modelling was applied to test for differential clonotype abundance so that variability over time was accounted for. Expanded clonotypes were checked against the ImmuneCODE reference database of SARS-CoV-2-associated TCRs and mapped to regions of the viral genome. Additional repertoire analyses were carried out for TRBV gene usage, CDR3 length, CDR3 amino acid overlap between time points, clonotype abundance distributions and Jaccard similarity. The public reads were reprocessed in TCRdb via fastp at Q25 and MiXCR, keeping in-frame beta chains. Rows are combined by CDR3 protein, so each entry shows the most common genes and DNA. What appears here as the V and J calls and clone size reflects TCRdb's work, not the paper's. For this sample the table gives about 250,000 distinct CDR3 sequences, of which around 30% were detected only once. Around 7.8% of the sample belongs to the ten largest clones.

The V gene is TRBV29-1 and the J gene is TRBJ2-6; a stretch of 7 junction bases matches TRBD1. The source is a male patient in his thirties who had COVID-19 and was a kidney transplant recipient. Some T cells seen after a transplant may have their origin in the graft donor. Sequencing was performed on a blood sample, taken at baseline and on roughly day 110 from a kidney transplant recipient. The CDR3 has the sequence CSAPGQCSGANVLTF. The nucleotide sequence reads as follows: TGCAGCGCCCCGGGACAGTGCTCTGGGGCCAACGTCCTGACTTTC.